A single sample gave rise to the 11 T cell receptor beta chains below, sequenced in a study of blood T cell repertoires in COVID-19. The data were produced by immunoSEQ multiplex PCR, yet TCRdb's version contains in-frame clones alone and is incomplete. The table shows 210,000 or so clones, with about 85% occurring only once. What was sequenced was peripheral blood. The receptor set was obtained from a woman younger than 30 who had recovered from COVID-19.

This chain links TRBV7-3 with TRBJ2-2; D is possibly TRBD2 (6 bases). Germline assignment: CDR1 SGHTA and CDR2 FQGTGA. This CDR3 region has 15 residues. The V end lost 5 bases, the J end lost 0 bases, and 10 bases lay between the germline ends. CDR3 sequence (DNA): TGTGCCAGCAGCGCAGGGACTGCGAACACCGGGGAGCTGTTTTTT. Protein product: CASSAGTANTGELFF.

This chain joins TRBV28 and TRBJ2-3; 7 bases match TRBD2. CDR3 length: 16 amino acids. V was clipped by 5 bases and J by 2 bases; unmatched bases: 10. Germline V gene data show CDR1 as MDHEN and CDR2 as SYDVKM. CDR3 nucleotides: TGTGCCAGCAGTCCCACCTCGGGGGGAGCCACAGATACGCAGTATTTT. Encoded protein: CASSPTSGGATDTQYF.

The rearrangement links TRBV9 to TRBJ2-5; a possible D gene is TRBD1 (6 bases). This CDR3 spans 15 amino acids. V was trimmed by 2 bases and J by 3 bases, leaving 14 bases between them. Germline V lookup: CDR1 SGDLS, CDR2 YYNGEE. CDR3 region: CASSVSSRGEETQYF. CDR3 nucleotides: TGTGCCAGCAGCGTTTCTAGCAGGGGAGAAGAGACCCAGTACTTC.

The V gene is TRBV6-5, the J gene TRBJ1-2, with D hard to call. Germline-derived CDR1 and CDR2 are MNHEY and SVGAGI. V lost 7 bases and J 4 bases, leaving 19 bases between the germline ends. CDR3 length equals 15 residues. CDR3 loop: CASKRTEAGLYGYTF. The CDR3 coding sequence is TGTGCCAGCAAAAGAACTGAAGCGGGTCTCTATGGCTACACCTTC.

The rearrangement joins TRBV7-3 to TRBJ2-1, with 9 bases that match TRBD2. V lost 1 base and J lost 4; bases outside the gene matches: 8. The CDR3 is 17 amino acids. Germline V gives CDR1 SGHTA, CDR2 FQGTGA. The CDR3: CASSLRAGLAPYNEQFF. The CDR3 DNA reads TGTGCCAGCAGCTTAAGAGCGGGACTAGCTCCGTACAATGAGCAGTTCTTC. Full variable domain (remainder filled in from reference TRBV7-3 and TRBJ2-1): GAGVSQTPSNKVTEKGKYVELRCDPISGHTALYWYRQSLGQGPEFLIYFQGTGAADDSGLPNDRFFAVRPEGSVSTLKIQRTERGDSAVYLCASSLRAGLAPYNEQFFGPGTRLTVL.

CDR3 sequence reads: CASSSVTYEQFF. The CDR3 region has the DNA TGTGCCAGCAGCTCCGTCACTTATGAGCAGTTCTTC. The chain has TRBV11-2 and TRBJ2-1, with no clear D. Trimming shortened V by 4 bases and J by 8 bases, and 9 bases separated the two germline ends. Per germline, CDR1 SGHAT and CDR2 FQNNGV. This CDR3 comprises 12 residues.

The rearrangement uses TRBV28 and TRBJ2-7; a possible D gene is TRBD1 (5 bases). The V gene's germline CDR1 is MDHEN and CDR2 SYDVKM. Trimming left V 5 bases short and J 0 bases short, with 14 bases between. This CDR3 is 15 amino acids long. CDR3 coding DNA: TGTGCCAGCAGTCCGACAGCCAGAAGCTCCTACGAGCAGTACTTC. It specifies CASSPTARSSYEQYF.

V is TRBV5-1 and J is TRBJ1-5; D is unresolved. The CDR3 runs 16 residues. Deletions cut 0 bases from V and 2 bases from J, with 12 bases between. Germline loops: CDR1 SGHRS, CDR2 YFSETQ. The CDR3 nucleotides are TGCGCCAGCAGCTTGGGAGACCATGGAGGCAATCAGCCCCAGCATTTT. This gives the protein CASSLGDHGGNQPQHF.

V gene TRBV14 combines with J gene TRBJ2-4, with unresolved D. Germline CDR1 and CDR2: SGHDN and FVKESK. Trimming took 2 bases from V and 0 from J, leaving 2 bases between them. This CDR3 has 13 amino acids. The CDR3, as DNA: TGTGCCAGCAGCCAACAAGCCAAAAACATTCAGTACTTC. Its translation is CASSQQAKNIQYF.

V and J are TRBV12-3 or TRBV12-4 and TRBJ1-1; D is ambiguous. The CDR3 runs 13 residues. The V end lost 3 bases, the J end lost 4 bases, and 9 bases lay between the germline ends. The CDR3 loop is CASSLPGSTEAFF. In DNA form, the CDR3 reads TGTGCCAGCAGTTTGCCAGGAAGCACTGAAGCTTTCTTT.

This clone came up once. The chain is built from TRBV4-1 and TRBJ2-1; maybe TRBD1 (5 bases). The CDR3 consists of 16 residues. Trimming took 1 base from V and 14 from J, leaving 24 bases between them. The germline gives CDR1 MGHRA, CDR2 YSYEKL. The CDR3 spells CASSQGVGTGLGPEFF. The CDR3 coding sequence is TGCGCCAGCAGCCAAGGCGTAGGAACAGGTCTGGGTCCCGAGTTCTTC.